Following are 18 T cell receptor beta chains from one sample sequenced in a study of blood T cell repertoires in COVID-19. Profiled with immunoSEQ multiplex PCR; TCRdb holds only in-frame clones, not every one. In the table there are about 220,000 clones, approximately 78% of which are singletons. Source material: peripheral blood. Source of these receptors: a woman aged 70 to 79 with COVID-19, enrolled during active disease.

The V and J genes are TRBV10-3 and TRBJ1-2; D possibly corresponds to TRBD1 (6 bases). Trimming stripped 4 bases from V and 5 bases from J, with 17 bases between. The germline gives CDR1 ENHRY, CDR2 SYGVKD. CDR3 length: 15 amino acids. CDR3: CAISGERTVEYGYTF. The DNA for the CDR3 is TGTGCCATCAGTGGGGAGAGGACAGTCGAGTATGGCTACACCTTC.

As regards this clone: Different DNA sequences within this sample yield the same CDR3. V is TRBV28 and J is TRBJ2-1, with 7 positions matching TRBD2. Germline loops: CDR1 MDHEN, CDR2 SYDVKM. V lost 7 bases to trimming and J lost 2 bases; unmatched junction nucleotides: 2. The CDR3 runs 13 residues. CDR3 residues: CASTGGPYNEQFF. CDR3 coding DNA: TGTGCCAGCACGGGAGGCCCCTACAATGAGCAGTTCTTC.

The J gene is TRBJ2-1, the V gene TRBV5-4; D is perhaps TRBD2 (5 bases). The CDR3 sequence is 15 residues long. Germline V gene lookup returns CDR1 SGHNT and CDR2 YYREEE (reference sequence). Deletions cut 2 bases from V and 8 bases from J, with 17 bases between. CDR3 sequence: CASSFGGPLKDEQFF. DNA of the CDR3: TGTGCCAGCAGCTTCGGAGGACCCCTTAAGGATGAGCAGTTCTTC.

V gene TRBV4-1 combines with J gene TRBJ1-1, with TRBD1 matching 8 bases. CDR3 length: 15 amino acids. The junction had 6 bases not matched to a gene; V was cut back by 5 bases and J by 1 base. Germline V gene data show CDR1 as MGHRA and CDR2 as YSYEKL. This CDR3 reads CASSLQGAQNTEAFF. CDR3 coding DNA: TGCGCCAGCAGCTTGCAGGGGGCGCAGAACACTGAAGCTTTCTTT.

CDR3: CASSFTDVNSPLHF. In nucleotides, the CDR3 is TGTGCCAGCAGCTTTACAGACGTGAATTCACCCCTCCACTTT. This rearrangement joins TRBV5-5 to TRBJ1-6; D uncertain. Per germline, CDR1 SGHKS and CDR2 YYEKEE (reference sequence). This CDR3 spans 14 amino acids. V was cut by 2 bases and J by 7 bases, with 10 bases left in between.

The DNA for the CDR3 is TGTGCCAGCAGCCAGAACACCGGGGAGCTGTTTTTT. Translating it yields CASSQNTGELFF. V is TRBV27 and J is TRBJ2-2; D unresolved. The length of the CDR3 is 12 residues. Germline V lookup: CDR1 MNHEY, CDR2 SMNVEV (reference sequence). V gave up 6 bases and J gave up 1 base, with 3 bases separating them.

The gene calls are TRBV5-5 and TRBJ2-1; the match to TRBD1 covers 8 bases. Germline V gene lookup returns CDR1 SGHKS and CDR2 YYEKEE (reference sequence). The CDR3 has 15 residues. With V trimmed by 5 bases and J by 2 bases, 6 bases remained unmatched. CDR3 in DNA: TGTGCCAGCAGACGCGGACAGGGAACCTACAATGAGCAGTTCTTC. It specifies CASRRGQGTYNEQFF.

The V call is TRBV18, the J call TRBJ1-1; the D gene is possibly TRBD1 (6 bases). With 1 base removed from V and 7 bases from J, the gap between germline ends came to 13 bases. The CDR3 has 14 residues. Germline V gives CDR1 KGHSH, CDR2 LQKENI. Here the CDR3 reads CASSPREGTREAFF. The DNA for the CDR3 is TGTGCCAGCTCACCACGTGAAGGGACACGTGAAGCTTTCTTT.

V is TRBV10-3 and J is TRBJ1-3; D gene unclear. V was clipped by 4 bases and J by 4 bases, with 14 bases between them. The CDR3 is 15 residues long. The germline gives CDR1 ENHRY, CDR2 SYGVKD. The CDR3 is CAISGTGTRGNTIYF. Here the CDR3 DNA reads TGTGCCATCAGTGGGACGGGAACGAGGGGAAACACCATATATTTT.

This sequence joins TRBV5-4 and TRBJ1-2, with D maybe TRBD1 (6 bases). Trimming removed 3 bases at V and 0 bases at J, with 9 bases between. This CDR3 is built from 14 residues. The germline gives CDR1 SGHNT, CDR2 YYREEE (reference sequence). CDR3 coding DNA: TGTGCCAGCAGCTCCCGGGACACTAACTATGGCTACACCTTC. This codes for CASSSRDTNYGYTF.

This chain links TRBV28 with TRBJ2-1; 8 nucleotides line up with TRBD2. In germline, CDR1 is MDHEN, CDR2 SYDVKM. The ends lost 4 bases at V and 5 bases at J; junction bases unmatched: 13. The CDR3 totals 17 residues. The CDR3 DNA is TGTGCCAGCAGTTCCTCATCAAGCGGGAGTCGAGACAATGAGCAGTTCTTC. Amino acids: CASSSSSSGSRDNEQFF.

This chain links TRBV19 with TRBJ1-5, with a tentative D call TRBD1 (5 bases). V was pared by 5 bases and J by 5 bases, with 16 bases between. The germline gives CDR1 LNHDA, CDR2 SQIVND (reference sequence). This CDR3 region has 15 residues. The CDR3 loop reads CASSLSNRPDQPQHF. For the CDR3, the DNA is TGTGCCAGTAGTCTAAGTAACAGGCCCGATCAGCCCCAGCATTTT.

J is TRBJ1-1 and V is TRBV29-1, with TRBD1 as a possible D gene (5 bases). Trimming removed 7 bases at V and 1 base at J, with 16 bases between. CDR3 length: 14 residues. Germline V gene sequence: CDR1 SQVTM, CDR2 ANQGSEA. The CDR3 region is CSAREGSGNTEAFF. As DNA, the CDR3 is TGCAGCGCCAGGGAGGGGTCAGGGAACACTGAAGCTTTCTTT. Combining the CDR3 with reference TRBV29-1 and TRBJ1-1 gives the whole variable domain SAVISQKPSRDICQRGTSLTIQCQVDSQVTMMFWYRQQPGQSLTLIATANQGSEATYESGFVIDKFPISRPNLTFSTLTVSNMSPEDSSIYLCSAREGSGNTEAFFGQGTRLTVV.

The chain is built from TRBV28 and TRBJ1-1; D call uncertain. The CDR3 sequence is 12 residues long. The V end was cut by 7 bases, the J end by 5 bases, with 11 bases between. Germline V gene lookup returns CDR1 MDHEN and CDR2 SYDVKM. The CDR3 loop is CASTPGGTEAFF. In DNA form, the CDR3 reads TGTGCCAGCACCCCGGGCGGGACTGAAGCTTTCTTT.

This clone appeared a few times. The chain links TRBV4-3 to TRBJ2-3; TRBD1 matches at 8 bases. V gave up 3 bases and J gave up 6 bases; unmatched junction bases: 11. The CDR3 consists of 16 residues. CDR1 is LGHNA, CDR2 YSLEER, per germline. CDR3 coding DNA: TGCGCCAGCAGCCAGGCGGCGACAGGGGCGTCCGATACGCAGTATTTT. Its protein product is CASSQAATGASDTQYF.

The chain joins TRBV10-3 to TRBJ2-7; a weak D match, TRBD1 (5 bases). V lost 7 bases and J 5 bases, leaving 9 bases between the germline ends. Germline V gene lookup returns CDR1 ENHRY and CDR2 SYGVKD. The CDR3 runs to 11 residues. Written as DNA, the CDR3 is TGTGCCATCAAGGGGCAGAACGAGCAGTACTTC. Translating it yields CAIKGQNEQYF.

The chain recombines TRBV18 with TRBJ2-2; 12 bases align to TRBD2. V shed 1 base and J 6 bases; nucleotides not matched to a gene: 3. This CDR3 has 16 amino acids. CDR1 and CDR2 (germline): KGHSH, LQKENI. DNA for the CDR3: TGTGCCAGCTCACCACGACTAGCGGGAGAGGCCGGGGAGCTGTTTTTT. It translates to CASSPRLAGEAGELFF.

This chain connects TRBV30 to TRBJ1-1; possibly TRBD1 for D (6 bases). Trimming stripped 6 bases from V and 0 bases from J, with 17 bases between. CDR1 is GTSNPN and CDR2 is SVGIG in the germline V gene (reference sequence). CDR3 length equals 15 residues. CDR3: CACKSGHFLNTEAFF. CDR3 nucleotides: TGTGCCTGCAAATCGGGACACTTTCTGAACACTGAAGCTTTCTTT.